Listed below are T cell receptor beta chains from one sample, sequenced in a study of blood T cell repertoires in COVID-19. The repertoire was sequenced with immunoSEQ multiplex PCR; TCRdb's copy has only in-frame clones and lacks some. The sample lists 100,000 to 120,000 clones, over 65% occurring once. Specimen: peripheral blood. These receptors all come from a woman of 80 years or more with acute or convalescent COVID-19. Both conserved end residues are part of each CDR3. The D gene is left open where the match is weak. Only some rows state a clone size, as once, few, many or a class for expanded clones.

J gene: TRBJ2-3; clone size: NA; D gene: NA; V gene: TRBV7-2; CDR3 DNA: TGTGCCAGCAGCTTAAAACTCCCGGGATTAACGACACGCACAGATACGCAGTATTTT; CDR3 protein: CASSLKLPGLTTRTDTQYF
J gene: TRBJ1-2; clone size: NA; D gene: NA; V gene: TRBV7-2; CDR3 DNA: TGTGCCAGCAGCGTTTTCGTTAGTTCCACCTATGGCTACACCTTC; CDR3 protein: CASSVFVSSTYGYTF
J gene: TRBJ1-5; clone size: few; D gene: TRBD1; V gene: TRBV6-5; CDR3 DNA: TGTGCCAGCAGCACGGACAGGGGCCCTGGGAATCCCCAGCATTTT; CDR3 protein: CASSTDRGPGNPQHF
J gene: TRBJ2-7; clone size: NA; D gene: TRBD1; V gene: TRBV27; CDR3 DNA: TGTGCCAGCACCTACAGGGGGAGCTACGAGCAGTACTTC; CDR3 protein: CASTYRGSYEQYF
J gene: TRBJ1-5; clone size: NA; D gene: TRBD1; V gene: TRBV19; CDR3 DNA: TGTGCCAGTAGTATACGACAGGGGGCTGGTCAGCCCCAGCATTTT; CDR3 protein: CASSIRQGAGQPQHF
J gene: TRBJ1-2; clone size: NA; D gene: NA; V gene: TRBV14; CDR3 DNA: TGTGCCAGCAGCCAACCGGGGACACTATCTTACACCTTC; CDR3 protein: CASSQPGTLSYTF
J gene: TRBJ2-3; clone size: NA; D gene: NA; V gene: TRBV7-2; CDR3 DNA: TGTGCCAGCAGCTTAGTTAATAGTGATACGCAGTATTTT; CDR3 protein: CASSLVNSDTQYF
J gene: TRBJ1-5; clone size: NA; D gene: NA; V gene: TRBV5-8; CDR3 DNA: TGTGCCAGCAGCTTGGCCCGGGGACTGGCGGGCAATCAGCCCCAGCATTTT; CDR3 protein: CASSLARGLAGNQPQHF
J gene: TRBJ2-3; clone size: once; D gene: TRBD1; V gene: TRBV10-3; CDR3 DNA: TGTGCCACCCGGACAGGAGAAGGGACAGATACGCAGTATTTT; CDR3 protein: CATRTGEGTDTQYF
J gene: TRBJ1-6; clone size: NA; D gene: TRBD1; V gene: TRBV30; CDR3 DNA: TGTGCCTGGAGTGTAGGACAGGTACTACCGTCACCCCTCCACTTT; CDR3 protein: CAWSVGQVLPSPLHF
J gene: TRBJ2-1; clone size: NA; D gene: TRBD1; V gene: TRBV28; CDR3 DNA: TGTGCCAGCAGTCCCGGGACAGGGTTTGAGGGTGAGCAGTTCTTC; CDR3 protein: CASSPGTGFEGEQFF